This T cell receptor beta chain is drawn from a study of response to subunit inactivated influenza vaccine. The CDR3 extends over 14 amino acids. Looked up from germline, CDR1 is MDHEN and CDR2 is SYDVKM. The V gene lost 6 bases and the J gene lost 7 bases, with 16 bases spanning the gap. Concerning this clonotype itself: Its antigen is currently unknown.

TCRdb ran MiXCR on the RT-PCR reads and lists one entry per CDR3 protein. The repertoire holds a few hundred thousand distinct CDR3 sequences, 13% to 15% seen once, with over 8.5% in the top ten. General study results and limits: Only a handful of new T cells, the authors suggested, are recruited with each seasonal influenza vaccination.

The sequences come from PBMCs from blood, collected roughly 12 days after vaccination. The chain is built from TRBV28 and TRBJ2-1, with TRBD2 as a possible D gene (6 bases). The receptor's source is a man aged 45 to 65 who received an inactivated influenza vaccine. The DNA for the CDR3 is TGTGCCAGCAGCGGGGGTTCAGGAGTGAATGAGCAGTTCTTC. Protein: CASSGGSGVNEQFF.